This TCR beta chain was sequenced during a study of a mutant IDH1 vaccine in newly diagnosed glioma (dated by TCRdb to the early 2020s). General notes on the study: Vaccination began 4-6 weeks after radiotherapy alone, or alongside temozolomide cycles in the chemotherapy-containing groups. Of the approximately 33 treated patients, around 62% were male and approximately 40% were female, and a mean age of around 40 years was recorded. Before enrollment, most patients had been given radiochemotherapy with temozolomide as standard therapy, while the rest had received either radiotherapy alone or temozolomide alone. The week-35 safety follow-up was designated visit V12, and the week-47 end of study was designated visit V13. Peripheral blood samples were drawn at six visits, namely V03 (baseline), V05, V07, V10, V12 and V13. Longitudinal TCRB deep sequencing was done for about two dozen treated patients, wherever samples were available for exploratory analyses. The paper's findings and limits, for the study overall: PBMC samples for TCRB deep sequencing were selected based on availability. Vaccine-induced immune responses across multiple MHC alleles were detected in 93.3% of patients. The authors stated that sample limitations prevented analyses of patient blood samples from being reproduced. Changes in the top peripheral T cell clonotypes picked up by TCRB sequencing did not appear to be linked to pseudoprogression.

To prepare the library, the immunoSEQ multiplex PCR assay was applied. Rearranged TCR beta chain sequences were amplified using the hsTCRB Kit according to the manufacturer's protocol. An Illumina MiSeq was used to sequence the TCRB libraries. The authors' pipeline ran thus. The proprietary platform of the kit vendor was used for demultiplexing, trimming and gene mapping. TCRdb retrieved this table from immuneACCESS and kept in-frame rearrangements only. Not all clones are present; in checked studies, unresolved V genes account for under half, and no reason is known for the remainder. V, J and clone size were drawn from that table, and D and trimming were deduced from the DNA. The sample yields about 94,000 clones; around nine tenths were counted once. The ten largest clones take up 0.7% to 0.95% of the sample. A note on this clone: Its antigen is not yet known. Base qualities are not at hand, and no much larger clone is one base apart.

The time point tag for this specimen amounts to: week 47, end of study. Every vaccine dose consisted of 300 ug of a 20-mer mutant IDH1 peptide in Montanide, administered subcutaneously together with topical imiquimod. Patients were given eight vaccinations, in weeks 1, 3, 5, 7, 11, 15, 19 and 23, which matched visits V03 through V10. Newly diagnosed WHO grade 3 or 4 IDH1-mutant astrocytomas showing loss of nuclear ATRX were present in the donors. The samples were drawn from NOA16, a multicentre, single-arm, open-label phase I trial in Germany that tested a mutant IDH1 peptide vaccine in humans for the first time. Genomic DNA for TCRB sequencing was isolated from EDTA blood with the DNeasy Blood and Tissue Kit. V loses 2 bases, J loses 0 bases, and the germline ends lie 6 bases apart. There are 14 amino acids in the CDR3, from cysteine to phenylalanine inclusive. The kept DNA is CDR3 alone, 42 bases in frame from the first base. The germline V gene sets CDR1 to ENHRY and CDR2 to SYGVKD.

This clonotype was sampled from a woman aged 50 to 60 with glioma. The rearranged chain carries TRBV10-3 and TRBJ2-3; there is no confident call for the D gene. The sample was PBMCs, taken from a glioma patient whose treatment included an IDH1 peptide vaccine. The DNA sequence is given as TGTGCCATCAGTGAGGCACGGAGCACAGATACGCAGTATTTT. Its translation is CAISEARSTDTQYF.